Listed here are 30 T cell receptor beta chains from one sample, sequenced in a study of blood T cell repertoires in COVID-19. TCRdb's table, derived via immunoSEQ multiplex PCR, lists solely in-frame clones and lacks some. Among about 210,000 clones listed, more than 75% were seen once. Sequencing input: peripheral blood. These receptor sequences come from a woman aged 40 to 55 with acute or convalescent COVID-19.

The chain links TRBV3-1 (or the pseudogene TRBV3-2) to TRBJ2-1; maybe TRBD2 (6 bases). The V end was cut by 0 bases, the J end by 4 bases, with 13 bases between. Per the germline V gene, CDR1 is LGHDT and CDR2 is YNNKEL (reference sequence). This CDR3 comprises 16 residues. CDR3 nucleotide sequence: TGTGCCAGCAGCCAAGAAGCTAGCGTGGCTTACAATGAGCAGTTCTTC. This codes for CASSQEASVAYNEQFF.

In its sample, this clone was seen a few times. CDR3 DNA sequence: TGTGCCAGCAGCTTACTTCAACAGGGTGTGGGTACGCAGTATTTT. Residues: CASSLLQQGVGTQYF. The rearrangement links TRBV7-2 to TRBJ2-3, with a weak D call TRBD1 (6 bases). From germline, CDR1 is SGHTA and CDR2 FQGNSA. The germline V and J ends were trimmed by 2 bases and 8 bases, with 17 bases remaining between them. The CDR3 has 15 amino acids.

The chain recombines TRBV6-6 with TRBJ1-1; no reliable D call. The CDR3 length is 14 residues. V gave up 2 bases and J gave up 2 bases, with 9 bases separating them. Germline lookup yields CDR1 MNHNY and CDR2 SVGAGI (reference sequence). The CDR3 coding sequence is TGTGCCAGCAGTTACGGTAGAGCAAACACTGAAGCTTTCTTT. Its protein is CASSYGRANTEAFF.

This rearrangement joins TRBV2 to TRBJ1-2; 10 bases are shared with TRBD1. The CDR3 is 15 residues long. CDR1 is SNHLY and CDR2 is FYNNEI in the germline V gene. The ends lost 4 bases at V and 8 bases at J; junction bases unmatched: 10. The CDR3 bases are TGTGCCAGCAGTGTATTGGACAGGGGGTCCGGGGGCTACACCTTC. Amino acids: CASSVLDRGSGGYTF.

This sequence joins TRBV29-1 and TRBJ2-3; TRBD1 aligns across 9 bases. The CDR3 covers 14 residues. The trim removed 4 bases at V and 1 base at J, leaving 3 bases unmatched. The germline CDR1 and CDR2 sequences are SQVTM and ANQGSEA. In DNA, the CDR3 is TGCAGCGTTGGACAGGGGGGTGGCACAGATACGCAGTATTTT. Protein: CSVGQGGGTDTQYF.

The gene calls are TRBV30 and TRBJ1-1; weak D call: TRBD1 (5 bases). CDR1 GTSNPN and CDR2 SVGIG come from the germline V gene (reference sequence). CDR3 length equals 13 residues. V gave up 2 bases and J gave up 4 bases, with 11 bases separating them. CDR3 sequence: CAWSTQGGTEAFF. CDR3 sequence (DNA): TGTGCCTGGAGTACTCAGGGAGGCACTGAAGCTTTCTTT.

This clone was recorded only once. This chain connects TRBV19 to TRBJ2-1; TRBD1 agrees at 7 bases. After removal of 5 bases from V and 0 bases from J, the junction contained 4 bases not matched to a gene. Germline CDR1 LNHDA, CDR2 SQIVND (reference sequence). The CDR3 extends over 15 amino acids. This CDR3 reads CASSSRGSSYNEQFF. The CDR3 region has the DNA TGTGCCAGTAGTTCCAGGGGGAGCTCCTACAATGAGCAGTTCTTC.

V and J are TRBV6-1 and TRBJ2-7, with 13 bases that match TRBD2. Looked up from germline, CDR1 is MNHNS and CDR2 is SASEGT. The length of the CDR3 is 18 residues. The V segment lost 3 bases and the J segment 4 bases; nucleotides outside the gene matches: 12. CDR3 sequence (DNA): TGTGCCAGCAGTGACGCAACCGGACTAGCGGGAGTCAGGTACGAGCAGTACTTC. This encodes CASSDATGLAGVRYEQYF.

In DNA, the CDR3 is TGCGCCAGCAGCTTGCGGGAGGGGATATATGGCTACACCTTC. Translation gives CASSLREGIYGYTF. The rearrangement joins TRBV5-1 to TRBJ1-2; a weak D match, TRBD1 (5 bases). The germline CDR1 and CDR2 sequences are SGHRS and YFSETQ. V was cut by 1 base and J by 5 bases, with 12 bases left in between. This CDR3 is built from 14 residues.

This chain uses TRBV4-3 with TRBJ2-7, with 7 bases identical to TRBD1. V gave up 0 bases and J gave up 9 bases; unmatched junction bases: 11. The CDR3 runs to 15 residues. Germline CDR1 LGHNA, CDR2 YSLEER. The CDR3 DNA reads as TGCGCCAGCAGCCAAGATAGGGGGCTAGCAGGAGGGCAGTACTTC. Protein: CASSQDRGLAGGQYF.

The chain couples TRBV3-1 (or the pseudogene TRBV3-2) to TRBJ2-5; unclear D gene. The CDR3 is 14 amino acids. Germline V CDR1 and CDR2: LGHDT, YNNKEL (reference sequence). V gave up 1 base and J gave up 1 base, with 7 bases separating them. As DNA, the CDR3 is TGTGCCAGCAGCCAAGCTAACGGCCAAGAGACCCAGTACTTC. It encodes CASSQANGQETQYF.

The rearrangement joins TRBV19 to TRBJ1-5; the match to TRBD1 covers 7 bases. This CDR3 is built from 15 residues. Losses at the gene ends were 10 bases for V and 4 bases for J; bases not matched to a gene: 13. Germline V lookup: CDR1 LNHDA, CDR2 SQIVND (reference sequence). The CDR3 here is CATRDSYFGNQPQHF. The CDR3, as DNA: TGTGCCACTCGGGACAGCTACTTCGGGAATCAGCCCCAGCATTTT.

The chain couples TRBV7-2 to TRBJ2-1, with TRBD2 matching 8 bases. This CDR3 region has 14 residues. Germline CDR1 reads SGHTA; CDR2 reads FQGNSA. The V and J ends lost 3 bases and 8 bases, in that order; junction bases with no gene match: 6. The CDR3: CASSFQRGRYEQFF. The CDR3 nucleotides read TGTGCCAGCAGCTTCCAGCGGGGGAGGTATGAGCAGTTCTTC. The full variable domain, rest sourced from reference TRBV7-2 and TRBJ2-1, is GAGVSQSPSNKVTEKGKDVELRCDPISGHTALYWYRQSLGQGLEFLIYFQGNSAPDKSGLPSDRFSAERTGGSVSTLTIQRTQQEDSAVYLCASSFQRGRYEQFFGPGTRLTVL.

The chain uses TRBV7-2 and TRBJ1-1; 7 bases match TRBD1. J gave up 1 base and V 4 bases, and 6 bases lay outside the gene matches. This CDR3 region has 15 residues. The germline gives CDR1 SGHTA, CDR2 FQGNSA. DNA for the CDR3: TGTGCCAGCAGCTCGCCGGGACAGAAGAACACTGAAGCTTTCTTT. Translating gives CASSSPGQKNTEAFF. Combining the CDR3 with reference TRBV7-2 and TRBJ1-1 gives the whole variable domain GAGVSQSPSNKVTEKGKDVELRCDPISGHTALYWYRQSLGQGLEFLIYFQGNSAPDKSGLPSDRFSAERTGGSVSTLTIQRTQQEDSAVYLCASSSPGQKNTEAFFGQGTRLTVV.

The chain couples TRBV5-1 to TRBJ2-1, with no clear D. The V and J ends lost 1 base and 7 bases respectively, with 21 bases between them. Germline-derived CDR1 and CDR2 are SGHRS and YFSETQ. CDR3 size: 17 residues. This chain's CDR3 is CASSLYPPHISSNEQFF. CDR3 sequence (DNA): TGCGCCAGCAGCTTGTATCCCCCGCATATATCCAGTAATGAGCAGTTCTTC.

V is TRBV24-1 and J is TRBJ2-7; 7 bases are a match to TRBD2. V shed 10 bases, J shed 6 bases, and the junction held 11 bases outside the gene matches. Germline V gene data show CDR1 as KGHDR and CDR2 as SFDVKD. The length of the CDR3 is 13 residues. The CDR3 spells CATSSGADSEQYF. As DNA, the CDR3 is TGTGCCACTTCTAGCGGAGCCGATTCCGAGCAGTACTTC.

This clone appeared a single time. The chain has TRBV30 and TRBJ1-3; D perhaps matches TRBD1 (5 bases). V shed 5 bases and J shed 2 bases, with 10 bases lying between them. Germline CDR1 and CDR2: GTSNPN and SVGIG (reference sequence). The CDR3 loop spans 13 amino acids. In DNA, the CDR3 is TGTGCCTGGGAAGGAGGGGCTGGAAACACCATATATTTT. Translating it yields CAWEGGAGNTIYF.

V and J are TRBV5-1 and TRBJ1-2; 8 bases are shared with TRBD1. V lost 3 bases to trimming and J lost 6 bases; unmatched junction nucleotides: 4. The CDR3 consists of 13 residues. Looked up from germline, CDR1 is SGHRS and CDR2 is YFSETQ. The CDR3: CASSSDREDGYTF. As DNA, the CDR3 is TGCGCCAGCAGCTCGGACAGGGAAGATGGCTACACCTTC. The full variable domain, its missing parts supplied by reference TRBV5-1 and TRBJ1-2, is KAGVTQTPRYLIKTRGQQVTLSCSPISGHRSVSWYQQTPGQGLQFLFEYFSETQRNKGNFPGRFSGRQFSNSRSEMNVSTLELGDSALYLCASSSDREDGYTFGSGTRLTVV.

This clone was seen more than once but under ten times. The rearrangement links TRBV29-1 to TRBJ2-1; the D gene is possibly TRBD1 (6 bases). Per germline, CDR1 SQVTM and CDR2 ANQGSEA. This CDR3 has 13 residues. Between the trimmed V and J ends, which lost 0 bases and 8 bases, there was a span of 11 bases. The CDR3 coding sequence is TGCAGCGTTGAAGATGTTCAGGGGCATGAGCAGTTCTTC. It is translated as CSVEDVQGHEQFF.

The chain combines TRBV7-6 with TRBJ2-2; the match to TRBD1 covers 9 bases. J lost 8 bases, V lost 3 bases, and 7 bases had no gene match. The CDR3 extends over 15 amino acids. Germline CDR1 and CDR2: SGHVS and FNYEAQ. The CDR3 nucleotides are TGTGCCAGCAGCTTTCCACAGGGGGCGCGAGGGGAGCTGTTTTTT. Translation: CASSFPQGARGELFF.

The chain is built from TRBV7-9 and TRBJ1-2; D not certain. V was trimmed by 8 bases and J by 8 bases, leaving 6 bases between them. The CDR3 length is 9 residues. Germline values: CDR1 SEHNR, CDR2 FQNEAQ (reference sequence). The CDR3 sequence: CASSPGYTF. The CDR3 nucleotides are TGTGCCAGCTCCCCGGGCTACACCTTC.

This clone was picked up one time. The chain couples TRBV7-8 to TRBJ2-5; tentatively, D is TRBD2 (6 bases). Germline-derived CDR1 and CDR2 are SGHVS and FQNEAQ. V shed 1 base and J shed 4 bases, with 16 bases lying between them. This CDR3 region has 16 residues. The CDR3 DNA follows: TGTGCCAGCAGCTTAGAGGACTATTTGGGGGGAGAGACCCAGTACTTC. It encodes CASSLEDYLGGETQYF.

In DNA, the CDR3 is TGTGCCAGCAGCTTGGTTTGGGACAGGGCCCAGTACTTC. As protein: CASSLVWDRAQYF. This chain joins TRBV5-5 and TRBJ2-5; 9 nucleotides line up with TRBD1. The CDR3 covers 13 residues. V shed 0 bases and J 9 bases; nucleotides not matched to a gene: 3. Per the germline V gene, CDR1 is SGHKS and CDR2 is YYEKEE (reference sequence).

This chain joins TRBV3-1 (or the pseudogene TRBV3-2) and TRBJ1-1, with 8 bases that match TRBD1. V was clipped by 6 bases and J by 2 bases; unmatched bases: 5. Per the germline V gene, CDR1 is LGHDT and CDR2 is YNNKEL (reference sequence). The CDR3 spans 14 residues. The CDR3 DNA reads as TGTGCCAGCAGGCTAGACAGGGGAAACACTGAAGCTTTCTTT. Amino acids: CASRLDRGNTEAFF.

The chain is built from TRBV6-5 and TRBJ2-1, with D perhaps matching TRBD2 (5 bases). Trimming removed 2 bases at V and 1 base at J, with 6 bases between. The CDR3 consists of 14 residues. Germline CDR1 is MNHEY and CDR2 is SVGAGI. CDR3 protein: CASSYLASYNEQFF. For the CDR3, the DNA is TGTGCCAGCAGTTACCTAGCTTCCTACAATGAGCAGTTCTTC.

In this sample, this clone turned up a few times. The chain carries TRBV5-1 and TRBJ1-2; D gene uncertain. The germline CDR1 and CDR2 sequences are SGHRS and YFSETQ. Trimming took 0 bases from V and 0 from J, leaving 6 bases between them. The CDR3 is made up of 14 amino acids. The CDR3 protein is CASSLDRANYGYTF. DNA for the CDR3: TGCGCCAGCAGCTTGGACAGAGCTAACTATGGCTACACCTTC.

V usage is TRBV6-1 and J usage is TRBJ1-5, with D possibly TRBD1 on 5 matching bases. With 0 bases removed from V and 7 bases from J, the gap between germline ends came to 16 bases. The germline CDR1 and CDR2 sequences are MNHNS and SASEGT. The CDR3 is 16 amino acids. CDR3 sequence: CASSEAVGLKGQPQHF. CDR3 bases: TGTGCCAGCAGTGAAGCGGTGGGGCTGAAAGGCCAGCCCCAGCATTTT.

In nucleotides, the CDR3 is TGTGCCAGCAGTTACTCTTCTCCGGGACAGGACTACGAGCAGTACTTC. Translated, it gives CASSYSSPGQDYEQYF. The rearrangement links TRBV6-5 to TRBJ2-7, with 8 bases aligning to TRBD1. The CDR3 contains 16 residues. Per germline, CDR1 MNHEY and CDR2 SVGAGI. Trimming cost V 0 bases and J 3 bases; bases outside gene matches: 7.

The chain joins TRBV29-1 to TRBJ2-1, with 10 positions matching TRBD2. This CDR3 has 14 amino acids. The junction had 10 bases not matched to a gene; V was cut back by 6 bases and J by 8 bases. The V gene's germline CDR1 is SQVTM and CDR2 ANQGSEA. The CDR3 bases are TGCAGCGTCCTTAAGCGGGAGGGCCCCTATGAGCAGTTCTTC. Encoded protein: CSVLKREGPYEQFF.

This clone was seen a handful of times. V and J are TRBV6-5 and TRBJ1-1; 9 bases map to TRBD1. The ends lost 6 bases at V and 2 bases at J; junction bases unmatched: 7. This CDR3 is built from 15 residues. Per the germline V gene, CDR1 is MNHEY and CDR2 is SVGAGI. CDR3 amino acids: CASRDWDRVNTEAFF. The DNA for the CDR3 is TGTGCCAGCAGAGACTGGGACAGGGTAAACACTGAAGCTTTCTTT.